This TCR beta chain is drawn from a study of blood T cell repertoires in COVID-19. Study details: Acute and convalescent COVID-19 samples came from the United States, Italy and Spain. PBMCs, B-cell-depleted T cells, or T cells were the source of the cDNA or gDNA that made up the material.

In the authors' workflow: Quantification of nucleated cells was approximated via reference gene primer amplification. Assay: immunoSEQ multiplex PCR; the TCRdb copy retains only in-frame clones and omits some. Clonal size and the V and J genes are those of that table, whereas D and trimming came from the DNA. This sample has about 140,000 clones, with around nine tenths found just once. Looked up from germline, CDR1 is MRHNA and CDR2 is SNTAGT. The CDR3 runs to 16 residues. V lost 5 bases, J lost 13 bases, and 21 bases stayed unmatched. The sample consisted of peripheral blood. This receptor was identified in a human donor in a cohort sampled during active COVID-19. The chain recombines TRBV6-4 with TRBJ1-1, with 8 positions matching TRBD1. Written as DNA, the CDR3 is TGTGCCAGCAGTCGGGACAGGAATGGGGAGTCACTGAAGCTTTTCTTT. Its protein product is CASSRDRNGESLKLFF.